A single sample gave rise to the 18 T cell receptor beta chains below, sequenced in a study of metastatic and nonmetastatic thyroid tumors. TCRdb recomputed clones from the PCR reads via MiXCR. The data show about 30,000 clones, with just under 25% seen just once and 9% to 10% held by the top ten. Patients underwent thyroid surgery, and none had received any treatment before it. Source material: blood. The receptors come from a female donor with papillary thyroid cancer or a benign thyroid nodule (not recorded which). Some clones in this sample may be carry-over from other donors' samples.

The table lists this clone with many counts. The chain recombines TRBV4-1 with TRBJ2-1; D not certain. Germline V gene sequence: CDR1 MGHRA, CDR2 YSYEKL. This CDR3 is 14 amino acids long. V lost 0 bases and J lost 12, with 15 bases in between. CDR3 loop: CASSQDAVGSLQFF. The DNA for the CDR3 is TGCGCCAGCAGCCAAGATGCCGTTGGCTCCTTGCAGTTCTTC.

This clone was seen ten or more times. The chain is built from TRBV20-1 and TRBJ2-1; perhaps TRBD2 as D (6 bases). Germline assignment: CDR1 DFQATT and CDR2 SNEGSKA (reference sequence). CDR3 length: 11 amino acids. DNA for the CDR3: TGCAGAGCGGAGGGGAAAAATGAGCAGTTCTTC. This sequence encodes CRAEGKNEQFF.

The table lists this clone with many counts. V and J are TRBV9 and TRBJ2-2; D call uncertain. This CDR3 comprises 12 residues. Germline-derived CDR1 and CDR2 are SGDLS and YYNGEE. The V end was cut by 0 bases, the J end by 6 bases, with 3 bases between. The chain's CDR3 is CASSVVSGELFF. The DNA of the CDR3 is TGTGCCAGCAGCGTAGTTTCCGGGGAGCTGTTTTTT.

As regards this clone: One junction end does not reproduce the germline sequence, and a read error may be involved. The rearrangement uses TRBV11-2 and TRBJ2-6; D possibly matches TRBD1 or TRBD2 (5 bases each). Germline CDR1 and CDR2: SGHAT and FQNNGV. The CDR3 spans 19 residues. CDR3 nucleotides: TGTGCCAGCTCGGGGACCGGGTCTGAGCCGAGCTCTGTGGCCAACGTCCTGACTTTC. Translating gives CASSGTGSEPSSVANVLTF.

This clone showed up just a few times. The chain recombines TRBV6-4 with TRBJ2-2; D not certain. This CDR3 comprises 13 residues. Germline CDR1 is MRHNA and CDR2 is SNTAGT. V lost 2 bases and J lost 3, with 4 bases in between. The CDR3 region is CASSDGHTGELFF. The DNA for the CDR3 is TGTGCCAGCAGTGACGGACACACCGGGGAGCTGTTTTTT.

Details on this clone: The junction shows a germline mismatch at one end, possibly a read error. This chain links TRBV20-1 with TRBJ2-1; D not resolved. Germline V gene lookup returns CDR1 DFQATT and CDR2 SNEGSKA (reference sequence). The CDR3 runs 16 residues. CDR3 coding DNA: TGCAGTGCCGCGACGTCTACGGCAAGCTCCTACAAAGAGCAGTTCTTC. This encodes CSAATSTASSYKEQFF.

The genes are TRBV4-3 and TRBJ1-4; D might be TRBD1 (6 bases). CDR3 length equals 17 residues. Trimming shortened V by 0 bases and J by 8 bases, and 19 bases separated the two germline ends. Germline V gives CDR1 LGHNA, CDR2 YSLEER. DNA for the CDR3: TGCGCCAGCAGCCAAGACGCCAGGGTGGGGGCACAGGAAAAACTGTTTTTT. Translation: CASSQDARVGAQEKLFF.

This clone was picked up many times. The J gene is TRBJ2-5, the V gene TRBV30; a weak D match, TRBD1 (7 bases). The germline V gene has CDR1 GTSNPN and CDR2 SVGIG (reference sequence). The CDR3 is made up of 13 amino acids. The ends were cut back, 4 bases at V and 4 bases at J, with 13 bases in the middle. The CDR3 DNA follows: TGTGCCTGGAAGGTCCAGGGGGGAGAGACCCAGTACTTC. Protein sequence: CAWKVQGGETQYF.

This clone came up many times. As DNA, the CDR3 is TGCGCCAGCAGCCGAGGGGGTATGGAAGGGGAAGCAAAAGCTTTCTTT. Translated: CASSRGGMEGEAKAFF. The V and J genes are TRBV5-1 and TRBJ1-1; the D gene is possibly TRBD1 (6 bases). The CDR3 has 16 residues. V was shortened by 4 bases and J by 9 bases, with 25 bases between the two germline ends. The germline gives CDR1 SGHRS, CDR2 YFSETQ.

This clone was observed a handful of times. V and J are TRBV27 and TRBJ1-1, with a possible D match to TRBD1 (6 bases). This CDR3 comprises 13 residues. Germline-derived CDR1 and CDR2 are MNHEY and SMNVEV (reference sequence). The CDR3 reads CARSWSGDTEAFF. The CDR3 bases are TGTGCAAGAAGTTGGTCAGGGGACACTGAAGCTTTCTTT.

The sample holds many counts of this clone. CDR3 region: CASRGWTNYTGELFF. The CDR3 region has the DNA TGTGCCAGTAGGGGATGGACAAACTACACCGGGGAGCTGTTTTTT. This chain joins TRBV19 and TRBJ2-2, with D maybe TRBD1 (5 bases). Trimming pared 6 bases from V and 3 bases from J, leaving 14 bases between. This CDR3 is built from 15 residues. Germline V gene lookup returns CDR1 LNHDA and CDR2 SQIVND (reference sequence).

This clone was counted at least ten times. This chain uses TRBV20-1 with TRBJ1-1; D call uncertain. The germline V gene encodes CDR1 DFQATT and CDR2 SNEGSKA (reference sequence). CDR3 size: 15 residues. V was pared by 3 bases and J by 6 bases, with 20 bases between. CDR3 in amino acids: CSASGFATRGSEAFF. In nucleotides, the CDR3 is TGCAGTGCTAGTGGGTTTGCCACCCGAGGATCTGAAGCTTTCTTT.

This clone was seen ten or more times. V gene TRBV12-3 or TRBV12-4 combines with J gene TRBJ2-2, with D unresolved. With 5 bases removed from V and 8 bases from J, the gap between germline ends came to 9 bases. CDR3 length: 12 amino acids. The chain's CDR3 is CASSDSAGELFF. CDR3 bases: TGTGCCAGCAGTGACTCAGCGGGGGAGCTGTTTTTT.

This clone was observed a handful of times. The chain links TRBV5-4 to TRBJ2-3; 10 bases line up with TRBD1. Germline lookup yields CDR1 SGHNT and CDR2 YYREEE (reference sequence). V shed 1 base and J 4 bases; nucleotides not matched to a gene: 6. CDR3 length: 16 residues. This CDR3 reads CASSLKGQGGSDTQYF. CDR3 nucleotides: TGTGCCAGCAGCTTGAAAGGACAGGGGGGGTCAGATACGCAGTATTTT.

This chain uses TRBV10-2 with TRBJ2-2; D not certain. This CDR3 contains 11 residues. Germline values: CDR1 WSHSY, CDR2 SAAADI. Trimming left V 10 bases short and J 9 bases short, with 12 bases between. In DNA, the CDR3 is TGCGCCATCAGGAAGATGTGGGAGCTGTTTTTT. Residues: CAIRKMWELFF.

This clone showed up just once. Likely a read error: the CDR3 ends without its conserved phenylalanine or tryptophan. V and J are TRBV7-6 and TRBJ2-1, with 16 bases identical to TRBD2. This CDR3 contains 18 residues. Trimming took 5 bases from V and 9 from J; bases not matched to a gene: 13. Germline V gene sequence: CDR1 SGHVS, CDR2 FNYEAQ. The chain's CDR3 is CASSTVGTSGRAMGEQFC. CDR3 in DNA: TGTGCCAGCAGCACAGTAGGGACTAGCGGGAGGGCCATGGGTGAGCAGTTCTGC.

J is TRBJ1-2 and V is TRBV6-1; no reliable D call. CDR3 size: 15 residues. The V gene's germline CDR1 is MNHNS and CDR2 SASEGT. V lost 7 bases and J 4 bases, leaving 19 bases between the germline ends. Here the CDR3 DNA reads TGTGCCAGCATCTGCGGGCCTCCAACTGCCTATGGCTACACCTTC. It translates to CASICGPPTAYGYTF.

This clone has at least ten counts. Other DNA sequences in this sample translate to the same CDR3. J is TRBJ1-2 and V is TRBV29-1; D call uncertain. The V gene's germline CDR1 is SQVTM and CDR2 ANQGSEA. Trimming took off 5 bases at V and 6 bases at J, with 10 bases between the two ends. CDR3 size: 11 residues. The CDR3 here is CSVTGGHGYTF. The CDR3 DNA reads as TGCAGCGTTACGGGTGGCCATGGCTACACCTTC.